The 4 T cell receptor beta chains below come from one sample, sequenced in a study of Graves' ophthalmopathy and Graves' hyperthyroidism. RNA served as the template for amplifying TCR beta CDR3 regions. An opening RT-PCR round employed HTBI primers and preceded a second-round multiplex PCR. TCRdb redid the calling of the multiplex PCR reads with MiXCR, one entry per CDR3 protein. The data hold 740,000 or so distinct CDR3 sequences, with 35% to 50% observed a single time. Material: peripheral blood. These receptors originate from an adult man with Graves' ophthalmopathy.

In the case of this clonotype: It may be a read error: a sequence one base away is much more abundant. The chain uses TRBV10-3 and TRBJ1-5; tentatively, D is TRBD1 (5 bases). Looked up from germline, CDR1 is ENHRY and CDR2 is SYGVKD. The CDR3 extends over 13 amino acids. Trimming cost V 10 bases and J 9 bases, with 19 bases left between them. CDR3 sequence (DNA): TGTGCCAGCCAAGACAGTCTCTCTCGGCCCCAGCATTTT. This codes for CASQDSLSRPQHF.

CDR3 protein: CASSSTGGDTQYF. CDR3 coding DNA: TGTGCCAGCAGCTCCACAGGGGGAGATACGCAGTATTTT. V usage is TRBV5-5 and J usage is TRBJ2-3; TRBD1 agrees at 8 bases. The V and J ends lost 3 bases and 5 bases, in that order; junction bases with no gene match: 2. Germline values: CDR1 SGHKS, CDR2 YYEKEE (reference sequence). The CDR3 sequence is 13 residues long.

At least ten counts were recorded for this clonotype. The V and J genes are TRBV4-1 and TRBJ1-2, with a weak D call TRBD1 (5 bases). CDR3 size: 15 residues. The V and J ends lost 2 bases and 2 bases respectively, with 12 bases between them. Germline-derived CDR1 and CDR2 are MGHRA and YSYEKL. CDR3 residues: CASSQRLQENYGYTF. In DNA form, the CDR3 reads TGCGCCAGCAGCCAACGCTTACAGGAAAACTATGGCTACACCTTC.

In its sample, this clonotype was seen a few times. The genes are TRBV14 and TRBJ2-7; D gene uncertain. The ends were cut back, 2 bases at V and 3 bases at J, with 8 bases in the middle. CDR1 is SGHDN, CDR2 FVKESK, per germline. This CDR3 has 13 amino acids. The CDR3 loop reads CASSQISYYEQYF. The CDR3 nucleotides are TGTGCCAGCAGCCAAATAAGTTACTACGAGCAGTACTTC.